This record covers a single TCR beta chain. The antigen is undetermined. The data belong to a study of memory CD4+ T cells and cytomegalovirus serostatus. Clones were read by immunoSEQ multiplex PCR, and TCRdb kept only the in-frame ones, dropping some. Here the sample spans around 53,000 clones, 83% being singletons. The sort gate was single viable CD3+CD4+CD8-CD45RO+ cells for memory CD4+ T cells. Positive selection with CD4 microbeads enriched total CD4+ T cells. Study-level results: Each of approximately 61 CMV-associated TCRbeta sequences occurred in one to five individuals. Suggested: most of the CMV-linked TCR signature lies in CD4+ memory cells.

Sequenced: memory CD4+ T cells from blood. This receptor was obtained from an adult in good health and CMV-seropositive.

The CDR3 DNA sequence: TGTGCCAGCAGTGCCGGGACGCAGAATGAGCAGTTCTTC. Encoded protein: CASSAGTQNEQFF. V and J are TRBV28 and TRBJ2-1; D is tentatively TRBD1 or TRBD2 (5 bases each). Germline-derived CDR1 and CDR2 are MDHEN and SYDVKM. The CDR3 totals 13 residues. V was shortened by 5 bases and J by 7 bases, with 12 bases between the two germline ends.